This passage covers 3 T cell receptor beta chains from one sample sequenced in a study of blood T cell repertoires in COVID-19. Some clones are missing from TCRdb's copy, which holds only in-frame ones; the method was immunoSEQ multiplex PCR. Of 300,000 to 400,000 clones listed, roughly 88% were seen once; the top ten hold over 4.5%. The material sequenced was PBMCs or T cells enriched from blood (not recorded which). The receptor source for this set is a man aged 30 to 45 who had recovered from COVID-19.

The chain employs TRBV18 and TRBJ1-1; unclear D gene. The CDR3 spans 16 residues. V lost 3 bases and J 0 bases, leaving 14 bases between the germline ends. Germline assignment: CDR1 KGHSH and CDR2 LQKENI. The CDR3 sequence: CASSPGISNMNTEAFF. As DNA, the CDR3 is TGTGCCAGCTCACCCGGGATCTCTAACATGAACACTGAAGCTTTCTTT.

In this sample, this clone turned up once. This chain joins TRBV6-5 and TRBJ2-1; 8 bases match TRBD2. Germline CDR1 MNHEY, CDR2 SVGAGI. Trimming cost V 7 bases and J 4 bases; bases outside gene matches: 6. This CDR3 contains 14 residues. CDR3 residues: CASTRGGGYNEQFF. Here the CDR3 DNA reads TGTGCCAGCACCCGGGGGGGCGGATACAATGAGCAGTTCTTC.

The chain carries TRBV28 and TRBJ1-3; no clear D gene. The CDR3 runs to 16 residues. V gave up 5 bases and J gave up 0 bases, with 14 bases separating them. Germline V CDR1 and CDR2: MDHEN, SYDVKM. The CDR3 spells CASSITQKSSGNTIYF. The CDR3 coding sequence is TGTGCCAGCAGTATCACACAGAAGAGCTCTGGAAACACCATATATTTT.